These 10 T cell receptor beta chains were sequenced from one sample in a study of lymphopenia after photon versus proton radiotherapy. Profiled with immunoSEQ multiplex PCR; TCRdb holds only in-frame clones, not every one. The table lists around 63,000 clones, approximately 87% of them singletons. The specimen was peripheral blood, collected from a patient treated with proton-based radiotherapy. All receptors come from an elderly man with esophageal cancer.

The rearrangement links TRBV10-3 to TRBJ2-5; tentatively, D is TRBD1 (6 bases). CDR1 is ENHRY, CDR2 SYGVKD, per germline. The length of the CDR3 is 13 residues. Trimming took off 5 bases at V and 2 bases at J, with 9 bases between the two ends. DNA of the CDR3: TGTGCCATCAGTTGGACAGAACAAGAGACCCAGTACTTC. Translating gives CAISWTEQETQYF.

The genes are TRBV5-1 and TRBJ1-1; TRBD1 matches at 7 bases. Unmatched junction bases numbered 9, after V lost 0 bases and J lost 4 bases. The CDR3 totals 16 residues. Germline V gene sequence: CDR1 SGHRS, CDR2 YFSETQ. The chain's CDR3 is CASSLAPGGSITEAFF. The CDR3 DNA is TGCGCCAGCAGCTTGGCGCCAGGGGGGAGTATCACTGAAGCTTTCTTT. The entire variable domain, with the rest obtained from reference TRBV5-1 and TRBJ1-1, is as follows: KAGVTQTPRYLIKTRGQQVTLSCSPISGHRSVSWYQQTPGQGLQFLFEYFSETQRNKGNFPGRFSGRQFSNSRSEMNVSTLELGDSALYLCASSLAPGGSITEAFFGQGTRLTVV.

V gene TRBV29-1 combines with J gene TRBJ2-1; TRBD2 is a possible D gene (5 bases). The CDR3 contains 11 residues. Germline loops: CDR1 SQVTM, CDR2 ANQGSEA. Trimming pared 2 bases from V and 11 bases from J, leaving 10 bases between. CDR3 loop: CSVEHRGKQFF. Here the CDR3 DNA reads TGCAGCGTTGAACACCGGGGTAAGCAGTTCTTC.

The chain employs TRBV6-4 and TRBJ2-3; TRBD2 aligns across 14 bases. Germline trimming cut 3 bases from V and 13 bases from J; bases unmatched to any gene: 3. Germline V gives CDR1 MRHNA, CDR2 SNTAGT. The CDR3 has 13 amino acids. This CDR3 reads CASSEGLAGAKYF. For the CDR3, the DNA is TGTGCCAGCAGTGAGGGACTAGCGGGGGCGAAGTATTTT.

The table lists this clone with a count of one. The V call is TRBV6-1, the J call TRBJ2-1; D remains unclear. Germline V gene data show CDR1 as MNHNS and CDR2 as SASEGT. The CDR3 extends over 13 amino acids. The germline V and J ends were trimmed by 11 bases and 7 bases, with 18 bases remaining between them. The CDR3 DNA reads as TGTGCCTTAGGAGACGGACGCTTGAATGAGCAGTTCTTC. The encoded protein is CALGDGRLNEQFF.

The J gene is TRBJ2-1, the V gene TRBV29-1; D unclear. The V end lost 7 bases, the J end lost 4 bases, and 17 bases lay between the germline ends. The CDR3 extends over 14 amino acids. Looked up from germline, CDR1 is SQVTM and CDR2 is ANQGSEA. As DNA, the CDR3 is TGCAGCGCCCGATCAGCGCCGCTATACAATGAGCAGTTCTTC. This sequence encodes CSARSAPLYNEQFF.

The chain recombines TRBV7-9 with TRBJ1-1, with unresolved D. With 2 bases removed from V and 2 bases from J, the gap between germline ends came to 9 bases. Germline loops: CDR1 SEHNR, CDR2 FQNEAQ (reference sequence). The CDR3 runs to 14 residues. CDR3 protein: CASSLMRGNTEAFF. CDR3 DNA sequence: TGTGCCAGCAGCTTAATGCGGGGTAACACTGAAGCTTTCTTT.

The chain carries TRBV6-6 and TRBJ1-2; D might be TRBD1 (6 bases). Per germline, CDR1 MNHNY and CDR2 SVGAGI (reference sequence). CDR3 length: 13 amino acids. Between the trimmed V and J ends, which lost 5 bases and 2 bases, there was a span of 9 bases. The CDR3 loop is CASSTGQNYGYTF. Here the CDR3 DNA reads TGTGCCAGCAGTACAGGACAGAACTATGGCTACACCTTC.

This chain connects TRBV5-1 to TRBJ2-5, with 11 nucleotides matching TRBD2. V dropped 3 bases and J dropped 7; count of bases not matched to a gene: 8. CDR1 SGHRS and CDR2 YFSETQ come from the germline V gene. The CDR3 spans 15 residues. Here the CDR3 DNA reads TGCGCCAGCAGCTCGACTAGCGGGACGATCGGGACCCAGTACTTC. Protein product: CASSSTSGTIGTQYF.

The chain carries TRBV6-5 and TRBJ1-6, with 7 nucleotides matching TRBD1. This CDR3 has 14 amino acids. The V gene's germline CDR1 is MNHEY and CDR2 SVGAGI. V dropped 5 bases and J dropped 8; count of bases not matched to a gene: 6. CDR3 region: CASSTGTAYSPLHF. The CDR3 region has the DNA TGTGCCAGCAGTACCGGGACAGCCTATTCACCCCTCCACTTT.